One TCR beta chain is described in this entry. Its target is not known. The data belong to a study of cytomegalovirus exposure and HLA in healthy donors. With V trimmed by 1 base and J by 2 bases, 8 bases remained unmatched. The CDR3 extends over 17 amino acids. Germline-derived CDR1 and CDR2 are KGHSH and LQKENI. Study results and caveats: Donors belonging to an Asian-associated ancestry cluster reportedly showed fewer N-insertions in productive TCRs than the approximately 680-donor mean, according to what a later analysis found.

13 Jbeta primers and 60 Vbeta primers were used for the PCR. Measured with immunoSEQ multiplex PCR; TCRdb has only the in-frame clones, and not every one. The repertoire holds fewer than 200,000 clones, with around 82% as singletons. This clonotype originated in a male donor in good health and CMV-seronegative. Specimen: PBMCs. The V call is TRBV18, the J call TRBJ1-5; 7 nucleotides agree with TRBD1. The CDR3 region has the DNA TGTGCCAGCTCACCACGGCAAGGGGGCGCCGGCAATCAGCCCCAGCATTTT. Encoded protein: CASSPRQGGAGNQPQHF.